This is a list of T cell receptor beta chains from one sample in a study of blood T cell repertoires in COVID-19. Here immunoSEQ multiplex PCR was the method, and the copy in TCRdb shows in-frame clones only, minus some. The sample consists of 270,000 or so clones, approximately 87% of them appearing once. The source material was peripheral blood. The receptor source for this set is a woman younger than 45 with COVID-19, enrolled during active disease. CDR3s include the opening cysteine and the closing phenylalanine or tryptophan. A D gene is named only where the DNA matches it firmly. A clone size is listed for some rows: how often the clone was seen (once, few, many), or a class if it is expanded.

size: NA; J: TRBJ2-2; D: TRBD1; V: TRBV7-8; CDR3: CASSQMGQGRSGELFF; DNA: TGTGCCAGCAGCCAGATGGGACAGGGTAGGAGCGGGGAGCTGTTTTTT
size: NA; J: TRBJ2-1; D: TRBD2; V: TRBV11-3; CDR3: CASSPGTSGGNEQFF; DNA: TGTGCCAGCAGCCCCGGGACTAGCGGGGGCAATGAGCAGTTCTTC
size: NA; J: TRBJ2-7; D: TRBD1; V: TRBV5-4; CDR3: CASSNGPGQGATF; DNA: TGTGCCAGCAGCAACGGGCCGGGACAGGGAGCCACTTTC
size: once; J: TRBJ1-1; D: TRBD1; V: TRBV6-5; CDR3: CASRDRNPTEAFF; DNA: TGTGCCAGCAGGGACAGGAATCCTACTGAAGCTTTCTTT
size: NA; J: TRBJ2-2; D: NA; V: TRBV28; CDR3: CASSFGPPLNTGELFF; DNA: TGTGCCAGCAGTTTTGGCCCCCCATTAAACACCGGGGAGCTGTTTTTT
size: NA; J: TRBJ1-3; D: TRBD1; V: TRBV7-8; CDR3: CASSLRDRDSGNTIYF; DNA: TGTGCCAGCAGCTTACGGGACAGAGACTCTGGAAACACCATATATTTT
size: NA; J: TRBJ2-7; D: NA; V: TRBV14; CDR3: CASSQLPYEQYF; DNA: TGTGCCAGCAGCCAACTCCCCTACGAGCAGTACTTC
size: NA; J: TRBJ2-3; D: TRBD2; V: TRBV7-4; CDR3: CASSLRASGGAWGTDTQYF; DNA: TGTGCCAGCAGCTTAAGGGCCAGCGGGGGGGCCTGGGGCACAGATACGCAGTATTTT
size: NA; J: TRBJ2-7; D: TRBD1; V: TRBV13; CDR3: CASSRDRASYEQYF; DNA: TGTGCCAGCAGTCGCGACAGGGCCTCCTACGAGCAGTACTTC
size: NA; J: TRBJ1-1; D: TRBD1; V: TRBV27; CDR3: CASRTARTGGRGTEAFF; DNA: TGTGCCAGCAGGACCGCACGGACAGGGGGCCGGGGGACTGAAGCTTTCTTT
size: once; J: TRBJ1-2; D: NA; V: TRBV24-1; CDR3: CATSEELRQIPNYGYTF; DNA: TGTGCCACCAGTGAGGAACTAAGACAGATACCCAACTATGGCTACACCTTC
size: NA; J: TRBJ2-6; D: TRBD2; V: TRBV6-4; CDR3: CASSPSGGSGANVLTF; DNA: TGTGCCAGCAGCCCCAGCGGGGGCTCTGGGGCCAACGTCCTGACTTTC
size: NA; J: TRBJ1-1; D: NA; V: TRBV6-2/TRBV6-3; CDR3: CASSPSGQTEAFF; DNA: TGTGCCAGCAGCCCTTCAGGACAGACAGAAGCTTTCTTT
size: NA; J: TRBJ2-7; D: TRBD1; V: TRBV5-1; CDR3: CASSLESGTGYSYEQYF; DNA: TGCGCCAGCAGCTTAGAATCCGGGACAGGGTACTCCTACGAGCAGTACTTC
size: NA; J: TRBJ2-7; D: NA; V: TRBV20-1; CDR3: CSARDNYEQYF; DNA: TGCAGTGCTAGAGACAACTACGAGCAGTACTTC
size: NA; J: TRBJ2-5; D: NA; V: TRBV30; CDR3: CAWTQGIGEETQYF; DNA: TGTGCCTGGACCCAGGGGATAGGGGAAGAGACCCAGTACTTC
size: NA; J: TRBJ1-2; D: NA; V: TRBV29-1; CDR3: CSVGNINYGYTF; DNA: TGCAGCGTTGGAAACATCAACTATGGCTACACCTTC
size: NA; J: TRBJ1-4; D: NA; V: TRBV10-3; CDR3: CAIRGNGEKLFF; DNA: TGTGCCATCAGGGGTAACGGGGAAAAACTGTTTTTT
size: NA; J: TRBJ1-1; D: NA; V: TRBV29-1; CDR3: CSVTEMNTEAFF; DNA: TGCAGCGTAACAGAGATGAACACTGAAGCTTTCTTT
size: NA; J: TRBJ2-7; D: TRBD1; V: TRBV7-2; CDR3: CASSSRLTGGLSYEQYF; DNA: TGTGCCAGCAGCTCTCGCCTGACAGGGGGCCTCTCCTACGAGCAGTACTTC
size: NA; J: TRBJ2-2; D: TRBD2; V: TRBV19; CDR3: CASSIGLAGGLNTGELFF; DNA: TGTGCCAGTAGTATAGGGCTAGCGGGGGGGCTGAACACCGGGGAGCTGTTTTTT
size: NA; J: TRBJ2-7; D: TRBD1; V: TRBV13; CDR3: CASSLGQGTVSYEQYF; DNA: TGTGCCAGCAGCTTAGGACAGGGGACAGTCTCGTACGAGCAGTACTTC
size: NA; J: TRBJ2-7; D: NA; V: TRBV30; CDR3: CAWSDTTYEQYF; DNA: TGTGCCTGGAGTGACACCACATACGAGCAGTACTTC
size: NA; J: TRBJ1-1; D: NA; V: TRBV29-1; CDR3: CSVVREGGFWFF; DNA: TGCAGCGTTGTGCGGGAGGGCGGGTTTTGGTTCTTT
size: NA; J: TRBJ2-7; D: NA; V: TRBV28; CDR3: CASSLYRDAYEQYF; DNA: TGTGCCAGCAGTTTATACAGGGACGCGTACGAGCAGTACTTC
size: many; J: TRBJ2-1; D: TRBD2; V: TRBV28; CDR3: CASRAGDYHNEQFF; DNA: TGTGCCAGCAGAGCGGGGGACTACCACAATGAGCAGTTCTTC
size: NA; J: TRBJ1-1; D: NA; V: TRBV3-1/TRBV3-2; CDR3: CASSLPGFMNTEAFF; DNA: TGTGCCAGCAGCCTCCCAGGGTTTATGAACACTGAAGCTTTCTTT
size: NA; J: TRBJ1-5; D: TRBD1; V: TRBV19; CDR3: CASSIRFLTGTGVGQPQHF; DNA: TGTGCCAGTAGTATCCGGTTCCTCACCGGGACAGGGGTTGGTCAGCCCCAGCATTTT
size: few; J: TRBJ1-1; D: NA; V: TRBV15; CDR3: CATAWGYTEAFF; DNA: TGTGCCACCGCTTGGGGCTACACTGAAGCTTTCTTT